The 31 T cell receptor beta chains below come from one sample, sequenced in a study of cytomegalovirus exposure and HLA in healthy donors. PCR primers comprised 60 Vbeta and 13 Jbeta primers. The table came from immunoSEQ multiplex PCR; TCRdb's copy has only in-frame clones and leaves some out. The repertoire holds about 76,000 clones, with about 66% as singletons. Sequencing was performed on PBMCs. Receptors originate from a man aged 60-69 years in good health and CMV-seropositive.

This chain links TRBV5-1 with TRBJ2-4; D is perhaps TRBD2 (5 bases). Per the germline V gene, CDR1 is SGHRS and CDR2 is YFSETQ. V was pared by 2 bases and J by 4 bases, with 10 bases between. This CDR3 is 14 amino acids long. CDR3: CASSLAETKNIQYF. CDR3 coding DNA: TGCGCCAGCAGCTTAGCGGAAACTAAAAACATTCAGTACTTC. The full variable domain, rest sourced from reference TRBV5-1 and TRBJ2-4, is KAGVTQTPRYLIKTRGQQVTLSCSPISGHRSVSWYQQTPGQGLQFLFEYFSETQRNKGNFPGRFSGRQFSNSRSEMNVSTLELGDSALYLCASSLAETKNIQYFGAGTRLSVL.

The rearrangement links TRBV6-6 to TRBJ1-2; possibly TRBD1 for D (6 bases). This CDR3 spans 13 amino acids. Trimming left V 5 bases short and J 5 bases short, with 12 bases between. Germline values: CDR1 MNHNY, CDR2 SVGAGI (reference sequence). The CDR3 nucleotides are TGTGCCAGCAGTCAGGGGATGGGATATGGCTACACCTTC. As protein: CASSQGMGYGYTF.

The J gene is TRBJ2-1, the V gene TRBV7-9; the match to TRBD1 covers 7 bases. The trim removed 5 bases at V and 6 bases at J, leaving 10 bases unmatched. Germline-derived CDR1 and CDR2 are SEHNR and FQNEAQ (reference sequence). The CDR3 spans 15 residues. The CDR3 sequence: CASSPPFRQGNEQFF. Written as DNA, the CDR3 is TGTGCCAGCAGCCCCCCTTTCCGACAGGGCAATGAGCAGTTCTTC. The whole variable domain, filled in from reference TRBV7-9 and TRBJ2-1, reads DTGVSQNPRHKITKRGQNVTFRCDPISEHNRLYWYRQTLGQGPEFLTYFQNEAQLEKSRLLSDRFSAERPKGSFSTLEIQRTEQGDSAMYLCASSPPFRQGNEQFFGPGTRLTVL.

In this sample, this clone turned up once. This chain links TRBV19 with TRBJ1-6; 9 nucleotides agree with TRBD1. Trimming at V came to 5 bases and at J to 10 bases, leaving 6 bases not matched to a gene. Germline lookup yields CDR1 LNHDA and CDR2 SQIVND (reference sequence). The CDR3 is 14 amino acids. CDR3 residues: CASSVDRGNSPLHF. CDR3 nucleotides: TGTGCCAGTAGTGTGGACAGGGGAAACTCACCCCTCCACTTT.

J is TRBJ2-5 and V is TRBV7-2; 12 nucleotides align to TRBD2. The end of the DNA fits TRBJ2-7 better, so the J call may be wrong. The CDR3 totals 16 residues. Germline CDR1 reads SGHTA; CDR2 reads FQGNSA. The DNA of the CDR3 is TGTGCCAGCAGGCCTGGACTAGCGGGGCCCTCCTACGAGCAGTACTTC. Its protein is CASRPGLAGPSYEQYF.

V usage is TRBV2 and J usage is TRBJ2-2, with D tentatively TRBD2 (5 bases). Trimming cost V 2 bases and J 6 bases, with 10 bases left between them. This CDR3 region has 14 residues. CDR1 and CDR2 (germline): SNHLY, FYNNEI. Here the CDR3 DNA reads TGTGCCAGCAGTGAACAAGGAGGATCCGGGGAGCTGTTTTTT. The encoded protein is CASSEQGGSGELFF.

This clone has a handful of counts. This chain joins TRBV19 and TRBJ1-1; D uncertain. The CDR3 spans 14 residues. Germline-derived CDR1 and CDR2 are LNHDA and SQIVND (reference sequence). The V end was cut by 6 bases, the J end by 5 bases, with 16 bases between. Here the CDR3 DNA reads TGTGCCAGTAGCCCCACTACGGGGAATACTGAAGCTTTCTTT. It encodes CASSPTTGNTEAFF.

The chain uses TRBV10-3 and TRBJ2-2; 8 bases align to TRBD1. This CDR3 has 13 amino acids. The J segment lost 5 bases and the V segment lost 10 bases, leaving 6 bases of the junction unmatched. In germline, CDR1 is ENHRY, CDR2 SYGVKD. DNA of the CDR3: TGTGCCACAGAGACAGGGGAAACCGGGGAGCTGTTTTTT. Protein product: CATETGETGELFF.

The chain is built from TRBV2 and TRBJ1-3, with D uncertain. The V gene's germline CDR1 is SNHLY and CDR2 FYNNEI. The V end lost 4 bases, the J end lost 2 bases, and 9 bases lay between the germline ends. The length of the CDR3 is 14 residues. The DNA of the CDR3 is TGTGCCAGCAGTGTACAGAGAACTGGAAACACCATATATTTT. It yields the protein CASSVQRTGNTIYF.

The chain couples TRBV18 to TRBJ2-7, with D tentatively TRBD2 (5 bases). V dropped 0 bases and J dropped 7 bases, with 10 bases sitting between them. Germline CDR1 reads KGHSH; CDR2 reads LQKENI. This CDR3 is 13 amino acids long. In DNA, the CDR3 is TGTGCCAGCTCACCACCGGGAGTGAATGAGCAGTACTTC. This translates into CASSPPGVNEQYF. The whole variable domain, remainder taken from reference TRBV18 and TRBJ2-7, is NAGVMQNPRHLVRRRGQEARLRCSPMKGHSHVYWYRQLPEEGLKFMVYLQKENIIDESGMPKERFSAEFPKEGPSILRIQQVVRGDSAAYFCASSPPGVNEQYFGPGTRLTVT.

This clone was seen a few times. The chain is built from TRBV15 and TRBJ2-7; TRBD1 matches at 8 bases. The CDR3 sequence is 14 residues long. Germline values: CDR1 LNHNV, CDR2 YYDKDF (reference sequence). V lost 4 bases, J lost 4 bases, and 6 bases stayed unmatched. CDR3 amino acids: CATSTGTGAYEQYF. The CDR3 bases are TGTGCCACCAGCACCGGGACAGGAGCTTACGAGCAGTACTTC.

The chain carries TRBV6-1 and TRBJ1-1; D unresolved. Trimming shortened V by 5 bases and J by 9 bases, and 13 bases separated the two germline ends. In germline, CDR1 is MNHNS, CDR2 SASEGT. The CDR3 has 12 amino acids. Written as DNA, the CDR3 is TGTGCCAGCAGTCACGGAACAGCCCAAGCTTTCTTT. Translation: CASSHGTAQAFF.

This clone was detected only a few times. The chain joins TRBV6-1 to TRBJ2-5; D possibly corresponds to TRBD2 (6 bases). In germline, CDR1 is MNHNS, CDR2 SASEGT. V lost 2 bases to trimming and J lost 3 bases, with 7 bases between them. The CDR3 is made up of 13 amino acids. CDR3 region: CASSEWGEETQYF. In nucleotides, the CDR3 is TGTGCCAGCAGTGAATGGGGGGAAGAGACCCAGTACTTC.

V usage is TRBV7-8 and J usage is TRBJ1-2; tentatively, D is TRBD1 (5 bases). Germline CDR1 and CDR2: SGHVS and FQNEAQ. This CDR3 region has 14 residues. Trimming shortened V by 1 base and J by 8 bases, and 14 bases separated the two germline ends. This chain's CDR3 is CASSLGGGGDGYTF. The DNA for the CDR3 is TGTGCCAGCAGCTTAGGGGGCGGAGGGGACGGCTACACCTTC.

The CDR3, as DNA: TGTGCCAGCAGCGGGAACAGGGGGCACACTGAAGCTTTCTTT. Encoded protein: CASSGNRGHTEAFF. The chain recombines TRBV7-8 with TRBJ1-1; 9 bases match TRBD1. The V segment lost 5 bases and the J segment 3 bases; nucleotides outside the gene matches: 4. The CDR3 length is 14 residues. Germline CDR1 is SGHVS and CDR2 is FQNEAQ.

In this sample, this clone turned up a few times. The chain is built from TRBV29-1 and TRBJ2-7; maybe TRBD1 (6 bases). The CDR3 totals 15 residues. V shed 2 bases and J shed 3 bases, with 17 bases lying between them. Germline V gene lookup returns CDR1 SQVTM and CDR2 ANQGSEA. The CDR3 nucleotides read TGCAGCGTTGAAATTAGGGCAGGGGATATCTACGAGCAGTACTTC. It yields the protein CSVEIRAGDIYEQYF.

The chain employs TRBV30 and TRBJ1-2; a possible D gene is TRBD1 (5 bases). Per germline, CDR1 GTSNPN and CDR2 SVGIG (reference sequence). V dropped 2 bases and J dropped 4 bases, with 17 bases sitting between them. There are 15 residues in the CDR3. The CDR3 here is CAWSISETELYGYTF. DNA for the CDR3: TGTGCCTGGAGTATTTCGGAGACAGAGCTCTATGGCTACACCTTC. Variable domain in full (rest from reference TRBV30 and TRBJ1-2): SQTIHQWPATLVQPVGSPLSLECTVEGTSNPNLYWYRQAAGRGLQLLFYSVGIGQISSEVPQNLSASRPQDRQFILSSKKLLLSDSGFYLCAWSISETELYGYTFGSGTRLTVV.

This chain joins TRBV9 and TRBJ2-3; TRBD1 matches at 9 bases. V was pared by 6 bases and J by 1 base, with 6 bases of the junction left unmatched. Germline V gene sequence: CDR1 SGDLS, CDR2 YYNGEE. CDR3 length equals 15 residues. CDR3 amino acids: CASKTGGKGTDTQYF. CDR3 nucleotides: TGTGCCAGCAAGACAGGGGGAAAGGGCACAGATACGCAGTATTTT.

This sequence joins TRBV4-1 and TRBJ1-4; 8 nucleotides agree with TRBD1. V gave up 4 bases and J gave up 8 bases; unmatched junction bases: 6. The V gene's germline CDR1 is MGHRA and CDR2 YSYEKL. CDR3 length equals 14 residues. The CDR3 loop reads CASSLQGGGEKLFF. DNA for the CDR3: TGCGCCAGCAGCCTACAGGGGGGTGGCGAAAAACTGTTTTTT.

The chain carries TRBV5-1 and TRBJ2-1; TRBD2 matches 10 bases. After removal of 0 bases from V and 7 bases from J, the junction contained 10 bases not matched to a gene. This CDR3 is 17 amino acids long. Germline CDR1 reads SGHRS; CDR2 reads YFSETQ. The CDR3 reads CASSLGPSGRAVNEQFF. The CDR3 DNA is TGCGCCAGCAGCTTGGGCCCTAGCGGGAGAGCTGTTAATGAGCAGTTCTTC.

The chain carries TRBV30 and TRBJ1-1, with 8 bases identical to TRBD1. CDR3 length: 14 residues. The J segment lost 2 bases and the V segment lost 3 bases, leaving 5 bases of the junction unmatched. CDR1 and CDR2 from the germline V gene are GTSNPN and SVGIG (reference sequence). In nucleotides, the CDR3 is TGTGCCTGGAGCACCGGGACAGGTAACACTGAAGCTTTCTTT. This gives the protein CAWSTGTGNTEAFF.

The genes are TRBV6-6 and TRBJ2-1; 9 nucleotides line up with TRBD1. The germline V gene encodes CDR1 MNHNY and CDR2 SVGAGI (reference sequence). The V and J ends lost 9 bases and 9 bases, in that order; junction bases with no gene match: 3. The CDR3 has 11 residues. The CDR3: CASRGQGEQFF. The DNA for the CDR3 is TGTGCCAGTCGGGGACAGGGTGAGCAGTTCTTC.

This chain joins TRBV6-6 and TRBJ2-2, with 8 nucleotides matching TRBD2. Germline V lookup: CDR1 MNHNY, CDR2 SVGAGI (reference sequence). With 7 bases clipped from V and 4 bases from J, the junction kept 2 bases outside the gene matches. The length of the CDR3 is 13 residues. This CDR3 reads CASKSGSTGELFF. The DNA of the CDR3 is TGTGCCAGCAAGAGCGGGAGCACCGGGGAGCTGTTTTTT.

This clone has a handful of counts. The chain links TRBV6-4 to TRBJ2-1; TRBD2 matches at 9 bases. This CDR3 is built from 15 residues. CDR1 is MRHNA and CDR2 is SNTAGT in the germline V gene. After removal of 4 bases from V and 5 bases from J, the junction contained 6 bases not matched to a gene. CDR3 protein: CASSVSGGNNNEQFF. As DNA, the CDR3 is TGTGCCAGCAGTGTAAGCGGGGGGAACAACAATGAGCAGTTCTTC.

The chain combines TRBV18 with TRBJ2-7, with a weak D call TRBD2 (6 bases). Trimming took off 3 bases at V and 5 bases at J, with 14 bases between the two ends. Germline V gene sequence: CDR1 KGHSH, CDR2 LQKENI. The CDR3 contains 14 residues. DNA for the CDR3: TGTGCCAGCTCACCTCCGGGGGTTGGGGACGAGCAGTACTTC. It specifies CASSPPGVGDEQYF.

V usage is TRBV6-5 and J usage is TRBJ2-1, with D hard to call. The CDR3 is 14 residues long. CDR1 is MNHEY and CDR2 is SVGAGI in the germline V gene. V lost 0 bases to trimming and J lost 4 bases, with 7 bases between them. The CDR3: CASSYSSVYNEQFF. CDR3 DNA sequence: TGTGCCAGCAGTTACTCGAGTGTGTACAATGAGCAGTTCTTC.

The genes are TRBV7-9 and TRBJ1-6; D is possibly TRBD1 (6 bases). V dropped 4 bases and J dropped 5 bases, with 9 bases sitting between them. CDR3 length: 14 residues. CDR1 and CDR2 from the germline V gene are SEHNR and FQNEAQ (reference sequence). CDR3 region: CASSSGQNNSPLHF. Written as DNA, the CDR3 is TGTGCCAGCAGCTCTGGACAGAATAATTCACCCCTCCACTTT.

This chain uses TRBV19 with TRBJ1-2, with 9 bases identical to TRBD1. The CDR3 runs 15 residues. CDR1 is LNHDA and CDR2 is SQIVND in the germline V gene (reference sequence). V lost 8 bases to trimming and J lost 6 bases; unmatched junction nucleotides: 13. In DNA form, the CDR3 reads TGTGCCAGTCGCCAACTAACAGGGGGCGATAATGGCTACACCTTC. Residues: CASRQLTGGDNGYTF.

The sample holds a few counts of this clone. The chain employs TRBV7-8 and TRBJ1-2; tentatively, D is TRBD1 (6 bases). Germline V gene data show CDR1 as SGHVS and CDR2 as FQNEAQ. V was clipped by 2 bases and J by 7 bases, with 17 bases between them. The CDR3 length is 15 residues. CDR3 DNA sequence: TGTGCCAGCAGCTTATTACCCGCTTTGGGGGCTGGCTACACCTTC. It codes for CASSLLPALGAGYTF. Full variable domain (missing parts from reference TRBV7-8 and TRBJ1-2): GAGVSQSPRYKVAKRGQDVALRCDPISGHVSLFWYQQALGQGPEFLTYFQNEAQLDKSGLPSDRFFAERPEGSVSTLKIQRTQQEDSAVYLCASSLLPALGAGYTFGSGTRLTVV.

The V call is TRBV5-8, the J call TRBJ2-7; D remains unclear. Germline lookup yields CDR1 SGHTS and CDR2 YDEGEE. V was cut by 6 bases and J by 1 base, with 11 bases left in between. This CDR3 has 13 amino acids. CDR3 nucleotide sequence: TGTGCCAGCACCTATAAAACTTCCTACGAGCAGTACTTC. Residues: CASTYKTSYEQYF.

The CDR3 spells CASNQDGTTDTQYF. The CDR3 DNA is TGTGCCAGCAACCAGGATGGGACAACAGATACGCAGTATTTT. The chain employs TRBV6-6 and TRBJ2-3; weak D call: TRBD1 (6 bases). The CDR3 consists of 14 residues. In germline, CDR1 is MNHNY, CDR2 SVGAGI (reference sequence). V was clipped by 7 bases and J by 3 bases, with 14 bases between them.